This T cell receptor (beta chain) was sequenced in a study of Tregs in tolerant kidney transplant recipients. Assay used: immunoSEQ multiplex PCR; TCRdb lists only in-frame clones, some missing. The sample records fewer than 2,000 clones, less than 50% being singletons. Concerning this clone: As yet, its antigen is unknown.

The sample comprised Tregs from blood cultured with allogeneic cells. The clonotype was recovered from a human patient who received a combined kidney and bone marrow transplant. Some T cells here may be from the graft donor.

The CDR3 reads CASSDRGQGYGYTF. In DNA, the CDR3 is TGTGCCAGCAGTGACCGGGGACAGGGGTATGGCTACACCTTC. The rearrangement links TRBV2 to TRBJ1-2; TRBD1 matches at 10 bases. Germline V CDR1 and CDR2: SNHLY, FYNNEI. CDR3 length: 14 amino acids. J lost 5 bases, V lost 3 bases, and 3 bases had no gene match.